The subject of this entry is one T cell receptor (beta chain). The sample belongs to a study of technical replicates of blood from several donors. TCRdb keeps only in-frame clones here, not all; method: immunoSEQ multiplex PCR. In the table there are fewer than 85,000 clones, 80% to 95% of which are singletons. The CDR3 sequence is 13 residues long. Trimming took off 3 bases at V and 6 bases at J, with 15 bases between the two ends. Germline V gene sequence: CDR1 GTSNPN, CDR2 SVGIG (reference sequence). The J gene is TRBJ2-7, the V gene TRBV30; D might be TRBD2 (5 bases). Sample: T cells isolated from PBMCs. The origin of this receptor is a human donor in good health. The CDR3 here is CAWRRAERGEQYF. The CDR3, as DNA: TGTGCCTGGAGGCGGGCGGAACGGGGCGAGCAGTACTTC.